Following are 29 T cell receptor beta chains from one sample sequenced in a study of breast tumors, draining lymph nodes, adjacent tissues. TCRdb independently ran MiXCR on the multiplex PCR reads; one entry per CDR3 protein. Among about 150,000 distinct CDR3 sequences listed, 20% to 25% were seen once. Breast cancer patients provided tissue from their axillary draining lymph nodes. Sequenced input: axillary lymph node tissue. The receptors were sampled from a female donor with breast cancer. Some clones in this sample may be carry-over from other donors' samples.

This chain joins TRBV29-1 and TRBJ2-5; D gene unclear. CDR1 and CDR2 from the germline V gene are SQVTM and ANQGSEA. This CDR3 is 12 amino acids long. Trimming removed 8 bases from V and 5 bases from J, with 15 bases in between. The CDR3 loop is CSLIGVPETQYF. CDR3 nucleotide sequence: TGCAGCCTAATTGGGGTTCCCGAGACCCAGTACTTC. The whole variable domain, filled in from reference TRBV29-1 and TRBJ2-5, reads SAVISQKPSRDICQRGTSLTIQCQVDSQVTMMFWYRQQPGQSLTLIATANQGSEATYESGFVIDKFPISRPNLTFSTLTVSNMSPEDSSIYLCSLIGVPETQYFGPGTRLLVL.

This clonotype was recorded at least ten times. The chain carries TRBV20-1 and TRBJ2-3, with D unresolved. Germline V CDR1 and CDR2: DFQATT, SNEGSKA (reference sequence). The V gene lost 0 bases and the J gene lost 2 bases, with 6 bases spanning the gap. This CDR3 comprises 13 residues. CDR3 sequence reads: CSARDMDTDTQYF. As DNA, the CDR3 is TGCAGTGCTAGAGATATGGACACAGATACGCAGTATTTT.

This sequence joins TRBV6-5 and TRBJ2-7; D not resolved. The CDR3 totals 10 residues. Looked up from germline, CDR1 is MNHEY and CDR2 is SVGAGI. V was pared by 9 bases and J by 6 bases, with 9 bases between. The CDR3 DNA reads as TGTGCCAGTGGGTCTACCGAGCAGTACTTC. Encoded protein: CASGSTEQYF.

This clonotype was observed at least ten times. The genes are TRBV4-3 and TRBJ2-7; D is uncertain. CDR1 and CDR2 from the germline V gene are LGHNA and YSLEER. Trimming cost V 2 bases and J 2 bases, with 7 bases left between them. The CDR3 covers 13 residues. CDR3 nucleotides: TGCGCCAGCAGCCAACAGGTAACCTACGAGCAGTACTTC. Its translation: CASSQQVTYEQYF.

This clonotype was counted ten times or more. J is TRBJ2-1 and V is TRBV11-3; D call uncertain. The CDR3 has 12 residues. V lost 3 bases, J lost 5 bases, and 5 bases lay in between. The V gene's germline CDR1 is SGHNT and CDR2 YENEEA. The CDR3 spells CASSFQNNEQFF. CDR3 coding DNA: TGTGCCAGCAGCTTCCAAAACAATGAGCAGTTCTTC.

On this clonotype itself: A much larger clone is a single base away; this may be a read error. The chain joins TRBV10-3 to TRBJ1-6; D not certain. Deletions cut 7 bases from V and 8 bases from J, with 12 bases between. CDR3 length: 13 amino acids. The germline gives CDR1 ENHRY, CDR2 SYGVKD. The CDR3 nucleotides are TGTGCCATCAAGGGTGGTATCTATTCACCCCTCCACTTT. Residues: CAIKGGIYSPLHF.

A note on this clonotype: With a much larger clone just one base away, this may be a read error. Likely a read error: the CDR3 ends without its conserved phenylalanine or tryptophan. The genes are TRBV5-4 and TRBJ2-2; weak D call: TRBD2 (5 bases). This CDR3 is built from 15 residues. Germline V gene lookup returns CDR1 SGHNT and CDR2 YYREEE (reference sequence). The V and J ends lost 0 bases and 1 base respectively, with 7 bases between them. In nucleotides, the CDR3 is TGTGCCAGCAGCTTGGTAGGAGGGAACACCGGGGAGCTGTTTTCT. As protein: CASSLVGGNTGELFS.

This clonotype was seen a handful of times. The chain uses TRBV28 and TRBJ1-5; tentative D call: TRBD1 (6 bases). The CDR3 contains 12 residues. The ends were cut back, 8 bases at V and 5 bases at J, with 10 bases in the middle. The germline V gene encodes CDR1 MDHEN and CDR2 SYDVKM. The chain's CDR3 is CASWGLDQPQHF. Here the CDR3 DNA reads TGTGCCAGCTGGGGGCTTGATCAGCCCCAGCATTTT.

In this sample, this clonotype turned up many times. The CDR3 DNA is TGTGCCACCAGTGATTTTCGAGGGACAGAAGATGGCTACACCTTC. The encoded protein is CATSDFRGTEDGYTF. V usage is TRBV24-1 and J usage is TRBJ1-2, with 7 positions matching TRBD1. V gave up 1 base and J gave up 6 bases; unmatched junction bases: 7. Looked up from germline, CDR1 is KGHDR and CDR2 is SFDVKD. The CDR3 covers 15 residues.

In the case of this clonotype: This may be a read error, as it is one base from a much larger clone. No conserved phenylalanine or tryptophan is present at the end of the CDR3, so a read error is the likely explanation. The chain combines TRBV2 with TRBJ2-3; maybe TRBD1 (5 bases). Germline-derived CDR1 and CDR2 are SNHLY and FYNNEI. Trimming pared 3 bases from V and 2 bases from J, leaving 9 bases between. The CDR3 is 14 residues long. CDR3 bases: TGTGCCAGCAGTGAGCAGGGCCTCACAGATACGCAGTATTCT. Protein: CASSEQGLTDTQYS.

This clonotype is medium-sized within its sample. The J gene is TRBJ1-2, the V gene TRBV29-1; 11 positions match TRBD1. The CDR3 runs 17 residues. Germline CDR1 and CDR2: SQVTM and ANQGSEA. The V and J ends lost 0 bases and 7 bases, in that order; junction bases with no gene match: 13. The CDR3 nucleotides read TGCAGCGTTGAAGATCACCTATTGGACAGGGGGCAAGGTGGCTACACCTTC. This encodes CSVEDHLLDRGQGGYTF.

The rearrangement joins TRBV19 to TRBJ2-7; perhaps TRBD2 as D (6 bases). The CDR3 is 14 amino acids. Trimming left V 6 bases short and J 2 bases short, with 14 bases between. CDR1 LNHDA and CDR2 SQIVND come from the germline V gene (reference sequence). The CDR3 nucleotides are TGTGCCAGTAGCCTAGTGGGAGGAACCTACGAGCAGTACTTC. Amino acids: CASSLVGGTYEQYF.

This clonotype came up a few times. This chain joins TRBV25-1 and TRBJ1-2; TRBD1 matches at 9 bases. Germline assignment: CDR1 MGHDK and CDR2 SYGVNS. V trimming: 4 bases; J trimming: 8 bases; junction bases outside the gene matches: 5. This CDR3 has 13 residues. The CDR3 nucleotides are TGTGCCAGCAGTGCGAAGGGACAGGGAGGCTACACCTTC. This codes for CASSAKGQGGYTF.

This clonotype was detected many times. The chain has TRBV11-3 and TRBJ2-1; D call uncertain. Germline assignment: CDR1 SGHNT and CDR2 YENEEA. V lost 5 bases and J 10 bases, leaving 12 bases between the germline ends. There are 12 residues in the CDR3. The CDR3 sequence is CASSGPGGEQFF. DNA of the CDR3: TGTGCCAGCAGCGGCCCAGGTGGCGAGCAGTTCTTC.

This clonotype showed up many times. The chain couples TRBV27 to TRBJ1-6, with 10 bases lining up with TRBD1. The germline gives CDR1 MNHEY, CDR2 SMNVEV (reference sequence). After removal of 6 bases from V and 8 bases from J, the junction contained 10 bases not matched to a gene. The CDR3 spans 16 residues. The CDR3 DNA follows: TGTGCCAGCAGACCGCCGGGACAGGGGATTTATTCACCCCTCCACTTT. This gives the protein CASRPPGQGIYSPLHF.

The chain is built from TRBV5-6 and TRBJ2-6; D not resolved. The germline V and J ends were trimmed by 2 bases and 4 bases, with 10 bases remaining between them. The germline V gene encodes CDR1 SGHDT and CDR2 YYEEEE. This CDR3 is built from 15 residues. This CDR3 reads CASSLTRSGANVLTF. CDR3 DNA: TGTGCCAGCAGCTTAACACGGTCCGGGGCCAACGTCCTGACTTTC. Full variable domain (remainder filled in from reference TRBV5-6 and TRBJ2-6): DAGVTQSPTHLIKTRGQQVTLRCSPKSGHDTVSWYQQALGQGPQFIFQYYEEEERQRGNFPDRFSGHQFPNYSSELNVNALLLGDSALYLCASSLTRSGANVLTFGAGSRLTVL.

A note on this clonotype: With a much larger clone just one base away, this may be a read error. J is TRBJ2-5 and V is TRBV2, with 11 bases lining up with TRBD2. This CDR3 region has 16 residues. Germline CDR1 and CDR2: SNHLY and FYNNEI. The CDR3 sequence: CASTLGLAGVQGTQYF. In DNA, the CDR3 is TGTGCCAGCACCCTTGGACTAGCGGGTGTGCAAGGGACCCAGTACTTC. Drawing the rest from reference TRBV2 and TRBJ2-5, the complete variable domain is EPEVTQTPSHQVTQMGQEVILRCVPISNHLYFYWYRQILGQKVEFLVSFYNNEISEKSEIFDDQFSVERPDGSNFTLKIRSTKLEDSAMYFCASTLGLAGVQGTQYFGPGTRLLVL.

This clonotype occurred once. A much larger clone sits a single nucleotide away, making a read error possible. The chain carries TRBV19 and TRBJ2-1, with TRBD2 identical over 14 bases. Germline CDR1 is LNHDA and CDR2 is SQIVND (reference sequence). The CDR3 runs to 16 residues. The ends lost 1 base at V and 7 bases at J; junction bases unmatched: 3. The CDR3 here is CASSIAGLAGANEQFF. The DNA for the CDR3 is TGTGCCAGTAGTATAGCGGGACTAGCGGGAGCTAATGAGCAGTTCTTC.

Of note for this clonotype: Just one base apart from a much larger clone, this may be a read error. CDR3 DNA: TGCGGTGCTAGAGCCGGGGGAGTTGCAGATACGCAGTATTTT. The encoded protein is CGARAGGVADTQYF. The genes are TRBV20-1 and TRBJ2-3; D is possibly TRBD2 (6 bases). CDR3 length equals 14 residues. The germline V gene encodes CDR1 DFQATT and CDR2 SNEGSKA (reference sequence).

This clonotype was found many times. J is TRBJ2-7 and V is TRBV4-3, with D maybe TRBD2 (6 bases). The germline V gene encodes CDR1 LGHNA and CDR2 YSLEER. The CDR3 totals 20 residues. With 4 bases removed from V and 1 base from J, the gap between germline ends came to 29 bases. CDR3 in DNA: TGCGCCAGCAGCCTCGCTAAGTTGGGCCTCGGGGGACCGCTTTCCTACGAGCAGTACTTC. The encoded protein is CASSLAKLGLGGPLSYEQYF.

This clonotype was picked up a small number of times. This may be a read error, as it is one base from a much larger clone. The J gene is TRBJ1-4, the V gene TRBV7-2; tentatively, D is TRBD1 (5 bases). This CDR3 contains 16 residues. Per the germline V gene, CDR1 is SGHTA and CDR2 is FQGNSA. In nucleotides, the CDR3 is TGTGCCGGCAGCCCGGGACTTGGCGCGACTAATGAAAAACTGTTTTTT. Translating gives CAGSPGLGATNEKLFF.

In this sample, this clonotype turned up many times. V and J are TRBV6-4 and TRBJ2-5; D is undetermined. In germline, CDR1 is MRHNA, CDR2 SNTAGT. Between the trimmed V and J ends, which lost 6 bases and 5 bases, there was a span of 22 bases. This CDR3 is built from 16 residues. The CDR3 is CASRPPGPSLGETQYF. In DNA form, the CDR3 reads TGTGCCAGCAGGCCTCCGGGCCCCTCCCTGGGGGAGACCCAGTACTTC.

This clonotype has just a few counts. The V and J genes are TRBV20-1 and TRBJ2-5; D is ambiguous. The CDR3 is 13 amino acids. Germline V gene sequence: CDR1 DFQATT, CDR2 SNEGSKA (reference sequence). Trimming shortened V by 0 bases and J by 7 bases, and 12 bases separated the two germline ends. This CDR3 reads CSARDRRTGTQYF. Here the CDR3 DNA reads TGCAGTGCTAGAGATAGGCGGACCGGGACCCAGTACTTC.

As to this clonotype: A much larger clone is a single base away; this may be a read error. The V and J genes are TRBV19 and TRBJ2-7; D might be TRBD1 (5 bases). Germline values: CDR1 LNHDA, CDR2 SQIVND (reference sequence). This CDR3 is 14 amino acids long. CDR3 protein: CASSGRTYPYGQYF. The CDR3 DNA sequence: TGTGCCAGTAGTGGAAGGACATATCCCTACGGGCAGTACTTC.

This clonotype was seen a handful of times. The V gene is TRBV24-1, the J gene TRBJ2-7; D gene uncertain. Trimming shortened V by 12 bases and J by 2 bases, and 7 bases separated the two germline ends. The V gene's germline CDR1 is KGHDR and CDR2 SFDVKD. This CDR3 has 10 residues. CDR3 amino acids: CAPPPYEQYF. CDR3 in DNA: TGTGCCCCCCCCCCCTACGAGCAGTACTTC.

In this sample, this clonotype turned up many times. This chain uses TRBV29-1 with TRBJ2-7, with D perhaps TRBD2 (5 bases). The CDR3 contains 14 residues. Germline CDR1 and CDR2: SQVTM and ANQGSEA. The V end lost 5 bases, the J end lost 0 bases, and 14 bases lay between the germline ends. CDR3: CSVSRTGSSYEQYF. CDR3 coding DNA: TGCAGCGTTTCTCGGACTGGAAGCTCCTACGAGCAGTACTTC.

This clonotype came up many times. The gene calls are TRBV20-1 and TRBJ2-7; no firm D call. Trimming removed 3 bases at V and 9 bases at J, with 21 bases between. The length of the CDR3 is 14 residues. CDR1 and CDR2 from the germline V gene are DFQATT and SNEGSKA (reference sequence). The CDR3 region is CSASPLSVSSVQYF. CDR3 nucleotides: TGCAGTGCTAGCCCCCTCTCGGTGAGCTCGGTGCAGTACTTC.

This clonotype was picked up many times. CDR3 region: CSAPAGAQETQYF. In DNA, the CDR3 is TGCAGTGCCCCAGCGGGAGCCCAAGAGACCCAGTACTTC. V usage is TRBV20-1 and J usage is TRBJ2-5; 8 nucleotides align to TRBD2. CDR1 and CDR2 (germline): DFQATT, SNEGSKA (reference sequence). Trimming removed 6 bases from V and 1 base from J; junction bases left unmatched: 4. The CDR3 loop spans 13 amino acids.

This clonotype was counted many times. This chain links TRBV12-3 or TRBV12-4 with TRBJ2-7; TRBD1 agrees at 8 bases. The CDR3 has 15 amino acids. V lost 4 bases to trimming and J lost 2 bases; unmatched junction nucleotides: 7. CDR3 coding DNA: TGTGCCAGCAGTTACGACAGGGGCAATACCTACGAGCAGTACTTC. Its protein is CASSYDRGNTYEQYF.